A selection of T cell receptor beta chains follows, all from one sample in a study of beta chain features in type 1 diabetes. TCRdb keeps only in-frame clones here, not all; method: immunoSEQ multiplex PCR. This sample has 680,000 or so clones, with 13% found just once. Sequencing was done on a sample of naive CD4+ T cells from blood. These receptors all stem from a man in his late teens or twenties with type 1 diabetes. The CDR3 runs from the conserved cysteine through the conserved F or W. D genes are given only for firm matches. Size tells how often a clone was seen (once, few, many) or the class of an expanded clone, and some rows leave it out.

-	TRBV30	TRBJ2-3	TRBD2	TGTGCCTGGAGTGTCGGAACTAGCGGCACAGATACGCAGTATTTT	CAWSVGTSGTDTQYF
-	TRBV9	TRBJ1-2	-	TGTGCCAGCAGCGTAGCCCGCTATGGCTACACCTTC	CASSVARYGYTF
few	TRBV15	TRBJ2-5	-	TGTGCCACCAGCAGAGATTTAGGCTCGGAGACCCAGTACTTC	CATSRDLGSETQYF
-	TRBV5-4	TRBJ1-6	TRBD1	TGTGCCAGCAGCTCGGACAGGGGGCGGTGGAATTCACCCCTCCACTTT	CASSSDRGRWNSPLHF
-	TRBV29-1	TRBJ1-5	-	TGCAGCGTTGAAGATCCCGGGCAGCCCCAGCATTTT	CSVEDPGQPQHF
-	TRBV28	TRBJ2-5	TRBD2	TGTGCCAGCCTAGCGGGGCAAGAGACCCAGTACTTC	CASLAGQETQYF
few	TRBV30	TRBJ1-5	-	TGTGCCTGGAGTAGCCCCGGACACCCCCAGCATTTT	CAWSSPGHPQHF
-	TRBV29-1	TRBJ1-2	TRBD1	TGCAGCGTTGCGGGACAGGGTTTTAACTACACCTTC	CSVAGQGFNYTF
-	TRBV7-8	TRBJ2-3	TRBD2	TGTGCCAGCAGCCCCAGGACTAGCGGGGGTTATACGCAGTATTTT	CASSPRTSGGYTQYF
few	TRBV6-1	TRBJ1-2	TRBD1	TGTGCCAGCAGGACAGGGGTTGTGGGCTGGTCCTACACCTTC	CASRTGVVGWSYTF
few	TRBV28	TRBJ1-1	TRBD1	TGTGCCAGCAGCAGGGGGCAGGGCACTGAAGCTTTCTTT	CASSRGQGTEAFF
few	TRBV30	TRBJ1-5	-	TGTGCCTGGAGTGAGGTCCTTCGAGGTCAGCCCCAGCATTTT	CAWSEVLRGQPQHF
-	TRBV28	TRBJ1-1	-	TGTGCCTCGGAACTAAACACTGAAGCTTTCTTT	CASELNTEAFF
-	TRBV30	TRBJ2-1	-	TGTGCCTTGTCCAGACATGAGCAGTTCTTC	CALSRHEQFF
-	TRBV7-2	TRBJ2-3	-	TGTGCCAGCAGCTTAGGGACATCAGGCGCGGATACGCAGTATTTT	CASSLGTSGADTQYF
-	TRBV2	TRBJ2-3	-	TGTGCCAGCAGTGAAGCGCTTGCTAGCACAGATACGCAGTATTTT	CASSEALASTDTQYF
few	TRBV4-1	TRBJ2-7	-	TGCGCCAGCAGCCAAGATCTTCAGGGCCCCCGCGAGCAGTACTTC	CASSQDLQGPREQYF
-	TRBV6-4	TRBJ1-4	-	TGTGCCAGCAGTGACGGGAATGAAAAACTGTTTTTT	CASSDGNEKLFF
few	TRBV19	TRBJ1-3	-	TGTGCCAGTAGGCCGGGACCGAGCTCTGGAAACACCATATATTTT	CASRPGPSSGNTIYF
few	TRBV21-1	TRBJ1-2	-	TGTGCCAGCAGTCCCACGGCGGGACGGAGCTATGGCTACACCTTC	CASSPTAGRSYGYTF
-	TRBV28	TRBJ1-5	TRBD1	TGTGCCAGCAGTCTGGGGACAGGGGTACAGCCCCAGCATTTT	CASSLGTGVQPQHF
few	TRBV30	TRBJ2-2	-	TGTGCCTGGAGTGTAGAGGGTTTCACCGGGGAGCTGTTTTTT	CAWSVEGFTGELFF
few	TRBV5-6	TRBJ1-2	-	TGTGCCAGCAGCCCACAGCGGTACTATGGCTACACCTTC	CASSPQRYYGYTF
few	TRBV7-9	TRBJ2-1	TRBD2	TGTGCCAGCAGCCCTAGGGGGACTAGGGACAATGAGCAGTTCTTC	CASSPRGTRDNEQFF
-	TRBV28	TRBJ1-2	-	TGTGCCAGCAAGGTGGATAGCTATGGCTACACCTTC	CASKVDSYGYTF
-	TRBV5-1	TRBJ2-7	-	TGCGCCAGCAGCTTGTCAGGGGTCCTCTCCTACGAGCAGTACTTC	CASSLSGVLSYEQYF
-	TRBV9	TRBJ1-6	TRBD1	TGTGCCAGCAGCCCTGGACAGGGGGCTTCACCCCTCCACTTT	CASSPGQGASPLHF